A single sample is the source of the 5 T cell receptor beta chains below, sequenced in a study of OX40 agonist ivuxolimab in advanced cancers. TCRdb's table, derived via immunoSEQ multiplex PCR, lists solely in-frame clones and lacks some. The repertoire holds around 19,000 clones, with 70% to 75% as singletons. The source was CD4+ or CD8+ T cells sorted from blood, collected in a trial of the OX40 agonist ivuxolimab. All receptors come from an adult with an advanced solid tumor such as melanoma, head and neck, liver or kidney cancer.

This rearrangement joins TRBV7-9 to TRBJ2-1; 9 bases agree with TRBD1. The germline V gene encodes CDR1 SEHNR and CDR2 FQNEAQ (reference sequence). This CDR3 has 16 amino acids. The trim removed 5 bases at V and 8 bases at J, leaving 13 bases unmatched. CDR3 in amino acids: CASSDQPGQGVDEQFF. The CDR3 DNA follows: TGTGCCAGCAGCGACCAACCGGGACAGGGTGTCGATGAGCAGTTCTTC. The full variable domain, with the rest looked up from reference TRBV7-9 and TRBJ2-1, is DTGVSQNPRHKITKRGQNVTFRCDPISEHNRLYWYRQTLGQGPEFLTYFQNEAQLEKSRLLSDRFSAERPKGSFSTLEIQRTEQGDSAMYLCASSDQPGQGVDEQFFGPGTRLTVL.

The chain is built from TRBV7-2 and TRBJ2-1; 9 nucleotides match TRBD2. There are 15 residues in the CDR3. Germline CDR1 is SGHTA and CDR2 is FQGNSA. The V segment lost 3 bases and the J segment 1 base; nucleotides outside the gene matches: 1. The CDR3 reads CASSFSGGSYNEQFF. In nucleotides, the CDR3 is TGTGCCAGCAGCTTCAGCGGGGGGTCCTACAATGAGCAGTTCTTC.

CDR3 nucleotides: TGTGCCAGCAGCTTGGGCCTAATCTACGAGCAGTACTTC. Its protein is CASSLGLIYEQYF. The chain is built from TRBV5-6 and TRBJ2-7; no firm D call. CDR1 and CDR2 from the germline V gene are SGHDT and YYEEEE. The CDR3 totals 13 residues. V lost 0 bases to trimming and J lost 3 bases, with 7 bases between them.

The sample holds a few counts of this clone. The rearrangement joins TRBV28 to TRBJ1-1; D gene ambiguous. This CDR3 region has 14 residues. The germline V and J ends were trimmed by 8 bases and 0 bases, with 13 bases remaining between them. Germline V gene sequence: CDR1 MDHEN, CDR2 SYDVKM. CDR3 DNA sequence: TGTGCCAGCGCCCATGAGGCAATGAACACTGAAGCTTTCTTT. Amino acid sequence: CASAHEAMNTEAFF.

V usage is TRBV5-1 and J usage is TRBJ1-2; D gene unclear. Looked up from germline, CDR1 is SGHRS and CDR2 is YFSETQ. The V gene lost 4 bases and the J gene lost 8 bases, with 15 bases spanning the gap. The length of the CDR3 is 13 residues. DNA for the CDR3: TGCGCCAGCAGCCCGGGCCACGCGGAGGGCTACACCTTC. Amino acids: CASSPGHAEGYTF.